The rows below give T cell receptor beta chains drawn from one sample of a study of naive and memory T cell subsets. TCRdb itself ran the UMI-ligation and nested PCR reads through MiXCR, one entry per CDR3 protein. The sample includes about 160,000 distinct CDR3 sequences, over 20% seen only once; the top ten take 0.11%. The sequencing sample was made of naive CD4+ T cells from blood. Every receptor here comes from a human donor in good health. Each CDR3 is given with its conserved first and last residue. Fields, in order: V gene, clone size, CDR3 protein. Where a row states a size, it is once, few, many or the class of an expanded clone; other rows omit it.

TRBV24-1 NA CATAGQGPDTQYF
TRBV29-1 few CSVALLGLGAGELFF
TRBV19 few CASNPPPLGQGVHTEAFF
TRBV6-1 NA CASSEAFGLATGEQYF
TRBV6-5 few CASSFVPPGTGGDEQYF
TRBV6-2/TRBV6-3 NA CASSYESPGVYEQYF
TRBV4-3 NA CASSQGRGDYEQYF
TRBV20-1 few CSARGLGTSGQYNEQFF
TRBV29-1 NA CSVVRTEETQYF
TRBV6-5 few CASSRSGRGLVVYNEQFF
TRBV20-1 NA CSARDRTWGSRPVEQYF
TRBV6-2/TRBV6-3 NA CASSQGNYGYTF
TRBV18 NA CASSHNRNTEAFF
TRBV6-5 few CASSSGRRTDTQYF
TRBV20-1 NA CSASSAAPETQYF
TRBV29-1 many CSVVEQVYGYTF
TRBV7-2 NA CASSIQTGGIGKLFF
TRBV6-5 NA CASSPDGRIKPQHF
TRBV7-7 NA CASSTSGTATGELFF
TRBV5-1 NA CASLVGGEHDTDTQYF
TRBV6-6 NA CASSSRQGLIYNEQFF
TRBV12-3/TRBV12-4 NA CASNLRGTLNEQFF
TRBV2 few CASSEETGFEQYF
TRBV7-3 NA CASSDQPNTEAFF
TRBV12-3/TRBV12-4 NA CASSPTDREAFF
TRBV5-4 NA CASSLGLAGGPWTGELFF
TRBV29-1 NA CSVFGIDEKLFF
TRBV29-1 many CSVDRGLETQYF
TRBV10-3 many CATGWTVEETQYF
TRBV12-3/TRBV12-4 many CASSFNPYLAAYNEQFF
TRBV6-5 many CATSENYGYTF
TRBV5-4 NA CASSKPGPNTGELFF
TRBV28 many CASQQHSIWPGTSGYDEQFF
TRBV30 NA CAWRGGLTDTQYF
TRBV27 NA CASSLRPGQGAYEQYF
TRBV24-1 NA CATSAPDRGRHTQYF
TRBV29-1 NA CSVEAAGLAGGEQFF
TRBV27 NA CASSPRGASGRSGIDTQYF
TRBV7-8 few CASSRLGTPTNTGELFF
TRBV5-1 NA CASSSGTITYEQYF
TRBV12-3/TRBV12-4 NA CASSLVAGVSYEQYF